This TCR beta chain was retrieved from a study of metastatic and nonmetastatic thyroid tumors (dated by TCRdb to about 2020). Looking at the study overall: The researchers compared repertoires between peripheral blood samples and tumor or nodule tissue samples from patients with malignant or benign thyroid disease. Findings and caveats that apply to the study as a whole: In both blood and tumor samples, malignant tumors were reported to have significantly higher TCR beta diversity than benign nodules.

Judged by its sample share, this clone qualifies as medium-sized (0.01 to 0.1%). The target of this receptor is not known. One base away there is no much larger clone; base qualities are not given. Looking up the germline V gene (reference sequence) yields CDR1 DFQATT and CDR2 SNEGSKA. The V end loses 4 bases and the J end loses 6 bases, and a stretch of 21 bases separates them. Including cysteine and phenylalanine, the CDR3 has 15 amino acids. Left in the record is the CDR3 DNA by itself, 45 bases read in frame from the first base. The receptor library was made with PCR. Sequencing used an Illumina HiSeq 4000. High-throughput sequencing was used to profile the TCR beta-chain CDR3 region of every patient. The original pipeline was this. A classifier to discriminate distant-metastatic papillary thyroid cancer patients was built from CDR3 differences across clinicopathological groups. To measure repertoire diversity the researchers used the Shannon index, while the Morisita-Horn index served to gauge how similar the tumor and blood repertoires were. TCRdb reran the public reads through fastp at Q25 and MiXCR, keeping productive beta chains. The V and J calls, along with clone size, are taken from TCRdb and not from the paper's own processing. The sample contains about 7,600 clones, 25% to 30% of them found a single time. The ten top clones hold 18% of the sample.

None of the patients had been given any treatment before thyroid surgery. Patient clinical samples collected from the early 2010s to the late 2010s were retrospectively analysed using T-cell receptor beta sequencing. The chain links TRBV20-1 with TRBJ1-2, with a weak D call of TRBD1 (5 bases match). The clonotype was recovered from a female donor with papillary thyroid cancer or a benign thyroid nodule (not recorded which). Some clones in this sample may be carry-over from other donors' samples. The sequencing input was adjacent normal tissue. The DNA sequence is given as TGCAGTGCTATTGTCGATTCGGGGCCCCATCATGGCTACACCTTC. It translates to CSAIVDSGPHHGYTF.